This T cell receptor (beta chain) was obtained from a study of long-term antiretroviral therapy in people with HIV. This CDR3 region has 18 residues. Trimming removed 2 bases at V and 0 bases at J, with 17 bases between. Germline CDR1 is SNHLY and CDR2 is FYNNEI. Comment on this clone: The antigen remains unidentified.

Study conclusions and caveats: Information on adherence, resistance and therapy changes was unavailable.

At survey level, the immunoSEQ assay was run in its v3.0 version. Profiling relied on immunoSEQ multiplex PCR, and the TCRdb table lists in-frame clones only, not all of them. The sample carries tens of thousands of clones, less than 90% recorded once. The sequenced sample was unsorted PBMCs, obtained 0.4 years after starting antiretroviral therapy. The rearrangement links TRBV2 to TRBJ2-1; the D is unclear. The TCR sequence derives from a man aged 45 to 65 with HIV. In DNA, the CDR3 is TGTGCCAGCAGTGAATGGCGGATCACGGCGAGCTCCTACAATGAGCAGTTCTTC. It specifies CASSEWRITASSYNEQFF.